The TCR beta chain described here comes from a study of response to subunit inactivated influenza vaccine. Study-wide results and limits: Every seasonal influenza vaccination brings in few new T cells, the authors suggested.

MiXCR, run by TCRdb on the RT-PCR reads, gives a single entry per CDR3 protein. The repertoire holds 650,000 to 800,000 distinct CDR3 sequences, approximately 15% seen once, with approximately 7% in the top ten. In this sample, this clonotype turned up a few times. The target antigen is unknown. Trimming pared 3 bases from V and 3 bases from J, leaving 20 bases between. CDR3 length: 17 amino acids. CDR1 SEHNR and CDR2 FQNEAQ come from the germline V gene (reference sequence). The specimen was PBMCs from blood, collected 14 days before vaccination. The chain carries TRBV7-9 and TRBJ2-5; either TRBD1 or TRBD2 may fit D (5 bases each). The TCR sequence derives from a man between 45 and 60 years old who received an inactivated influenza vaccine. In DNA, the CDR3 is TGTGCCAGCAGCTTCCCCCGGGACGGAGACCAGAAAGAGACCCAGTACTTC. Translation: CASSFPRDGDQKETQYF.